The rows below give T cell receptor beta chains drawn from one sample of a study of technical replicates of blood from a few donors. Here immunoSEQ multiplex PCR was the method, and the copy in TCRdb shows in-frame clones only, minus some. The sample lists more than 70,000 clones; around 97% were seen once. Specimen: T cells isolated from PBMCs. The receptors here all came from a human donor in good health. Each CDR3 is given with its conserved first and last residue. The D gene is left open where the match is weak. Clone size is not always given. Where it is, it says once, few, many or a class for expanded clones.

cdr3_length	d_call	v_call	j_call	clone_size	cdr3_aa	cdr3_nt
12	-	TRBV7-3	TRBJ2-1	-	CASSPSGNEQFF	TGTGCCAGCAGTCCGAGCGGTAATGAGCAGTTCTTC
17	TRBD2	TRBV11-3	TRBJ2-7	-	CASSSRLAGDLSYEQYF	TGTGCCAGCAGCTCTAGACTAGCGGGGGACCTTTCCTACGAGCAGTACTTC
13	-	TRBV10-1	TRBJ1-6	once	CASSEVLHSPLHF	TGCGCCAGCAGTGAGGTTCTCCATTCACCCCTCCACTTT
14	-	TRBV5-1	TRBJ2-5	-	CASSLGASQETQYF	TGCGCCAGCAGCTTGGGGGCCAGCCAAGAGACCCAGTACTTC
14	-	TRBV7-8	TRBJ2-5	once	CASSLGAMSETQYF	TGTGCCAGCAGCCTAGGGGCTATGTCTGAGACCCAGTACTTC
14	TRBD1	TRBV18	TRBJ2-7	-	CASSPRDSSYEQYF	TGTGCCAGCTCACCGAGGGACAGCTCCTACGAGCAGTACTTC
14	TRBD2	TRBV27	TRBJ2-2	-	CASSQRGGTGELFF	TGTGCCAGCTCGCAGCGGGGCGGAACCGGGGAGCTGTTTTTT
13	TRBD2	TRBV30	TRBJ2-3	-	CAWSFGGGDTQYF	TGTGCCTGGAGTTTCGGGGGGGGAGATACGCAGTATTTT
13	TRBD1	TRBV28	TRBJ2-7	-	CASTHGQDYEQYF	TGTGCCAGCACCCACGGACAGGACTACGAGCAGTACTTC
12	-	TRBV6-6	TRBJ2-3	-	CASSYRTDTQYF	TGTGCCAGCAGTTATCGGACAGATACGCAGTATTTT
17	-	TRBV10-3	TRBJ2-6	few	CAISDEGGISGANVLTF	TGTGCCATCAGTGACGAGGGTGGGATCTCTGGGGCCAACGTCCTGACTTTC
15	TRBD1	TRBV7-6	TRBJ1-5	-	CASSSGTDSNQPQHF	TGTGCCAGCAGCTCAGGGACAGATAGCAATCAGCCCCAGCATTTT
12	-	TRBV30	TRBJ2-1	-	CAWTWRGNEQFF	TGTGCCTGGACCTGGCGGGGCAATGAGCAGTTCTTC
11	-	TRBV20-1	TRBJ2-7	-	CSASRSYEQYF	TGCAGTGCTTCCCGTTCCTACGAGCAGTACTTC
17	TRBD2	TRBV5-4	TRBJ2-7	-	CASSTASGGAGRVEQYF	TGTGCCAGCAGCACCGCTAGCGGGGGGGCCGGTCGGGTCGAGCAGTACTTC
15	-	TRBV4-1	TRBJ2-7	-	CASSQQLGSSYEQYF	TGCGCCAGCAGCCAACAACTAGGGAGCTCCTACGAGCAGTACTTC
17	TRBD1	TRBV19	TRBJ1-5	once	CASSTRPGQIRGQPQHF	TGTGCCAGTAGCACCAGACCGGGACAGATTCGGGGTCAGCCCCAGCATTTT
15	TRBD1	TRBV7-9	TRBJ1-2	-	CASSFNPGQGHGYTF	TGTGCCAGCAGCTTTAACCCGGGACAGGGACATGGCTACACCTTC
14	-	TRBV27	TRBJ2-7	-	CASSSSGFTYEQYF	TGTGCCAGCAGTAGTAGCGGTTTTACCTACGAGCAGTACTTC
18	TRBD2	TRBV7-9	TRBJ2-7	-	CASSSRYLAGGNIHEQYF	TGTGCCAGCAGCTCTCGATATCTAGCGGGAGGGAATATCCACGAGCAGTACTTC
14	-	TRBV10-1	TRBJ2-1	-	CASSFGRPYNEQFF	TGCGCCAGCAGTTTCGGGAGACCTTACAATGAGCAGTTCTTC
14	-	TRBV28	TRBJ1-2	-	CASSFQRGRFGYTF	TGTGCCAGCAGTTTTCAAAGGGGAAGGTTTGGCTACACCTTC
14	-	TRBV9	TRBJ2-2	-	CASSAVVAGGELFF	TGTGCCAGCAGCGCCGTAGTAGCCGGCGGGGAGCTGTTTTTT
15	-	TRBV6-5	TRBJ2-7	-	CASSPLQGGPTQQYF	TGTGCCAGCAGCCCCCTCCAGGGGGGCCCGACCCAGCAGTACTTC
14	-	TRBV27	TRBJ1-2	-	CASSAQEARYGYTF	TGTGCCAGCAGTGCCCAGGAGGCTAGATATGGCTACACCTTC
18	TRBD2	TRBV4-1	TRBJ2-7	-	CASSLEAAGGHISYEQYF	TGCGCCAGCAGCCTTGAGGCCGCGGGGGGCCACATATCCTACGAGCAGTACTTC
21	TRBD2	TRBV19	TRBJ2-3	-	CASSIEGLAGALESSTDTQYF	TGTGCCAGTAGTATAGAAGGACTAGCGGGGGCGTTGGAGTCTAGCACAGATACGCAGTATTTT
13	-	TRBV27	TRBJ2-7	-	CASSLSGGYEQYF	TGTGCCAGCAGTTTATCGGGGGGCTACGAGCAGTACTTC
15	TRBD2	TRBV7-2	TRBJ2-5	-	CASSFVAGPMETQYF	TGTGCCAGCAGCTTTGTAGCGGGGCCCATGGAGACCCAGTACTTC
16	TRBD1	TRBV27	TRBJ1-5	-	CASSLFGTGSGQPQHF	TGTGCCAGCAGTTTATTCGGGACAGGGAGTGGTCAGCCCCAGCATTTT
11	-	TRBV10-3	TRBJ2-1	-	CAIRLSNEQFF	TGTGCCATCAGATTATCTAATGAGCAGTTCTTC
13	-	TRBV28	TRBJ2-7	once	CASSQVALYEQYF	TGTGCCAGCAGTCAGGTCGCTCTTTACGAGCAGTACTTC
15	TRBD2	TRBV27	TRBJ2-1	-	CASSLSSSGYNEQFF	TGTGCCAGCAGTTTATCTTCTAGCGGCTACAATGAGCAGTTCTTC
11	-	TRBV28	TRBJ2-7	-	CASSFLDEQYF	TGTGCCAGCAGTTTTCTAGACGAGCAGTACTTC
16	TRBD1	TRBV4-2	TRBJ1-2	-	CASSQVSGTGRSGYTF	TGTGCCAGCAGCCAAGTTAGCGGGACAGGGAGGAGTGGCTACACCTTC
15	TRBD2	TRBV27	TRBJ2-7	once	CASSLVTSGSYEQYF	TGTGCCAGCAGTTTAGTGACTAGCGGGAGCTACGAGCAGTACTTC
14	-	TRBV29-1	TRBJ2-3	-	CSVDEARSTDTQYF	TGCAGCGTCGATGAGGCCCGAAGCACAGATACGCAGTATTTT
11	TRBD1	TRBV2	TRBJ1-1	-	CASDRATEAFF	TGTGCCAGCGACAGGGCCACTGAAGCTTTCTTT
13	-	TRBV28	TRBJ1-1	-	CASSRDMNTEAFF	TGTGCCAGCAGTCGTGACATGAACACTGAAGCTTTCTTT
14	-	TRBV2	TRBJ1-1	-	CASSGTAMNTEAFF	TGTGCCAGCAGTGGAACAGCCATGAACACTGAAGCTTTCTTT